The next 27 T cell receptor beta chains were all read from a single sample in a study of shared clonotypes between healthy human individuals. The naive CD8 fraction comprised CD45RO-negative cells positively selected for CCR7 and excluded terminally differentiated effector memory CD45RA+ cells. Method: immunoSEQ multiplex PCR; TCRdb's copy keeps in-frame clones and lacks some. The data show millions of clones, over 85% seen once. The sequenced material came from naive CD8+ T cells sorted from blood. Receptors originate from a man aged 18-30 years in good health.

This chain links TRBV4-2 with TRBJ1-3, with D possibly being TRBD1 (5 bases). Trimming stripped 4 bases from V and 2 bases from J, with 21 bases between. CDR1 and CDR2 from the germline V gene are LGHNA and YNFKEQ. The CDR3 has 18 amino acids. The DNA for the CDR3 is TGTGCCAGCAGCCCTCAGCCAGGGCCGGCAGTCGCTGGAAACACCATATATTTT. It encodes CASSPQPGPAVAGNTIYF.

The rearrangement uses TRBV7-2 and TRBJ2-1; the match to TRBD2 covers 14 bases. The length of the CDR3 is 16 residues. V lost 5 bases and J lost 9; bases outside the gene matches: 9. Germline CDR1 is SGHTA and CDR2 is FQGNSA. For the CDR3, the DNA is TGTGCCAGCAGCCTCCCCGGGACTAGCGGGAGTCCTGAGCAGTTCTTC. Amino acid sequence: CASSLPGTSGSPEQFF.

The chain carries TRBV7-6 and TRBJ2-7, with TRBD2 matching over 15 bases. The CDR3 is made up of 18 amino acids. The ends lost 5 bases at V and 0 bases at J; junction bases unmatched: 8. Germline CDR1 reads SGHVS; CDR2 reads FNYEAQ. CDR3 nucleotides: TGTGCCAGCAGCGAGGGACTAGCGGGGGGAATCAGCTCCTACGAGCAGTACTTC. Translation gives CASSEGLAGGISSYEQYF. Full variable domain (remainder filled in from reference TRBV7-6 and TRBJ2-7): GAGVSQSPRYKVTKRGQDVALRCDPISGHVSLYWYRQALGQGPEFLTYFNYEAQQDKSGLPNDRFSAERPEGSISTLTIQRTEQRDSAMYRCASSEGLAGGISSYEQYFGPGTRLTVT.

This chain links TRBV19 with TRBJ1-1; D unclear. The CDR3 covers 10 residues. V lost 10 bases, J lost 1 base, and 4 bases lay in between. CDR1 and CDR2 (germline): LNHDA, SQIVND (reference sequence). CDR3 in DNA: TGTGCCACGGGGAACACTGAAGCTTTCTTT. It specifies CATGNTEAFF. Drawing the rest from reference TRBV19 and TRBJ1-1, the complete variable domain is DGGITQSPKYLFRKEGQNVTLSCEQNLNHDAMYWYRQDPGQGLRLIYYSQIVNDFQKGDIAEGYSVSREKKESFPLTVTSAQKNPTAFYLCATGNTEAFFGQGTRLTVV.

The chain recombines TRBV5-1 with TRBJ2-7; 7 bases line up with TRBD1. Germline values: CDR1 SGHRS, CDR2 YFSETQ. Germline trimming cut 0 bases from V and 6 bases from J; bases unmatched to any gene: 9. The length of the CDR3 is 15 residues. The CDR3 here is CASSLGDRDVGEQYF. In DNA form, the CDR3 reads TGCGCCAGCAGCTTGGGAGACAGGGATGTGGGCGAGCAGTACTTC.

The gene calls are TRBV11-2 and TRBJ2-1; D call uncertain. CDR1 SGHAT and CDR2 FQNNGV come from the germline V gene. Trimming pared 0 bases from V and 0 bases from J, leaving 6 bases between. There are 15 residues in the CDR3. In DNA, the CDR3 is TGTGCCAGCAGCTTAGAGGTCAACTCCTACAATGAGCAGTTCTTC. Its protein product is CASSLEVNSYNEQFF.

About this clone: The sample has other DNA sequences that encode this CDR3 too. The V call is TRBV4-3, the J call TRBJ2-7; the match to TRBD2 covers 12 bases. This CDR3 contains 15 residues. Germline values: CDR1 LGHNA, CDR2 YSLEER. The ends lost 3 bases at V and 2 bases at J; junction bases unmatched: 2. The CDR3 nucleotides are TGCGCCAGCAGCCAGAGACTAGCGGGAGCCTACGAGCAGTACTTC. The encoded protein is CASSQRLAGAYEQYF.

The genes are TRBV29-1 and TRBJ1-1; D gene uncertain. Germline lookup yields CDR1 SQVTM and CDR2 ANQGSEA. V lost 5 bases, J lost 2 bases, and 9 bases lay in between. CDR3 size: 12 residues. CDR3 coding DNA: TGCAGCGTTAAGCTAGAAAACACTGAAGCTTTCTTT. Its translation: CSVKLENTEAFF.

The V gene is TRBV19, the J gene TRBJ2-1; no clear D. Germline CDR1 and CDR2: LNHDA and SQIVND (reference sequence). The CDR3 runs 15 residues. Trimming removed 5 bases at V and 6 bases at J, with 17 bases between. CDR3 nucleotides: TGTGCCAGTAGTCTAGTGGCCCTATCGTTCAATGAGCAGTTCTTC. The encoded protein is CASSLVALSFNEQFF. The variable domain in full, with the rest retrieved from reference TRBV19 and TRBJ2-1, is DGGITQSPKYLFRKEGQNVTLSCEQNLNHDAMYWYRQDPGQGLRLIYYSQIVNDFQKGDIAEGYSVSREKKESFPLTVTSAQKNPTAFYLCASSLVALSFNEQFFGPGTRLTVL.

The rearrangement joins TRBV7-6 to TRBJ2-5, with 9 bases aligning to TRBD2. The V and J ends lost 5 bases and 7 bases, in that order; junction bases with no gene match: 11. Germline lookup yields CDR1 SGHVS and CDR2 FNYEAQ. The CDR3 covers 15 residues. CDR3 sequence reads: CASSPLVAGDATQYF. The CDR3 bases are TGTGCCAGCAGCCCCCTGGTAGCGGGGGACGCGACCCAGTACTTC.

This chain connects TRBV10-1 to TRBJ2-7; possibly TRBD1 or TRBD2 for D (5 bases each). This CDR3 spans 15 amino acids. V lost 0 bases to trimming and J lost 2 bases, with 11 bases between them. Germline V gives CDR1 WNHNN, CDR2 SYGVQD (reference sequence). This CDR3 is CASSESGRAPYEQYF. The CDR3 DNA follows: TGCGCCAGCAGTGAGTCGGGGCGGGCACCCTACGAGCAGTACTTC.

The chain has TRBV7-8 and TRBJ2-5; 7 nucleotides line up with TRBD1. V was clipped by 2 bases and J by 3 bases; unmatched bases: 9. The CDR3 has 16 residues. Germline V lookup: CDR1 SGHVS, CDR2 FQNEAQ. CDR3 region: CASSLLLPGQKETQYF. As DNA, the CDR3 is TGTGCCAGCAGCTTATTATTACCGGGACAGAAAGAGACCCAGTACTTC.

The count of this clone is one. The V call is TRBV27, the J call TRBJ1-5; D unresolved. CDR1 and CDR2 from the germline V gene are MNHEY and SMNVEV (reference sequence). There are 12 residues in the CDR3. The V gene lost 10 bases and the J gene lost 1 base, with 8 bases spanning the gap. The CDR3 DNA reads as TGTGCCACCCGTCCGAGCAATCAGCCCCAGCATTTT. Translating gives CATRPSNQPQHF.

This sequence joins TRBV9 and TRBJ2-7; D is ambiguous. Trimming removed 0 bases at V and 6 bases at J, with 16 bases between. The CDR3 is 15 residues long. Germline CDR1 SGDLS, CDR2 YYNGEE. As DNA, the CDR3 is TGTGCCAGCAGCGTAGGGGTGGGGAATAGTGGCGAGCAGTACTTC. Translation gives CASSVGVGNSGEQYF.

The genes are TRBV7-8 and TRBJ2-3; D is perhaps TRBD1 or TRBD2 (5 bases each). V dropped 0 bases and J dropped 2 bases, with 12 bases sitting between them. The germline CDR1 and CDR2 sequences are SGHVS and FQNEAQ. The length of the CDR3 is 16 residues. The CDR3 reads CASSLALGDPTDTQYF. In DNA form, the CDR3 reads TGTGCCAGCAGCTTAGCGTTGGGGGACCCCACAGATACGCAGTATTTT. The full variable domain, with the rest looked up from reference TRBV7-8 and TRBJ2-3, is GAGVSQSPRYKVAKRGQDVALRCDPISGHVSLFWYQQALGQGPEFLTYFQNEAQLDKSGLPSDRFFAERPEGSVSTLKIQRTQQEDSAVYLCASSLALGDPTDTQYFGPGTRLTVL.

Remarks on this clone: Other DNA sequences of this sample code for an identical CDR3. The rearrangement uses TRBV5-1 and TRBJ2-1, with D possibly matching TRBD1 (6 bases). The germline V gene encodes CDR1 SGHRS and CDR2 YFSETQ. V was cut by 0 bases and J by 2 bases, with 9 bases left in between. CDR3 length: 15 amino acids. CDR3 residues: CASSLVGGPYNEQFF. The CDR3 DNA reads TGCGCCAGCAGCTTGGTAGGGGGACCCTACAATGAGCAGTTCTTC. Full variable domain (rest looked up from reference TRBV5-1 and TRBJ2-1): KAGVTQTPRYLIKTRGQQVTLSCSPISGHRSVSWYQQTPGQGLQFLFEYFSETQRNKGNFPGRFSGRQFSNSRSEMNVSTLELGDSALYLCASSLVGGPYNEQFFGPGTRLTVL.

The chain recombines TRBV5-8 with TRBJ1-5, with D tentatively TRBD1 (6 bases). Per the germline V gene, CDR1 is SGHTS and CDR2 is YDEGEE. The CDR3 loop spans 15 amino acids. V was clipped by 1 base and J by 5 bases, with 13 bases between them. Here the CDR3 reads CASSLTKDSYQPQHF. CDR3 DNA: TGTGCCAGCAGCTTGACGAAGGACAGCTATCAGCCCCAGCATTTT.

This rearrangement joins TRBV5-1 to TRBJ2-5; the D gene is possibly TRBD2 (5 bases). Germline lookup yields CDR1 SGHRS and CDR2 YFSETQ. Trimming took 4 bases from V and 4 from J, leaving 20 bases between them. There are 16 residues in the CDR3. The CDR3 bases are TGCGCCAGCAGCGAAACCCGAATAGGTGGAGGAGAGACCCAGTACTTC. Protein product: CASSETRIGGGETQYF.

This CDR3 is CASRTGANEAFF. CDR3 DNA: TGTGCCAGCAGAACAGGAGCAAATGAAGCTTTCTTT. The chain has TRBV2 and TRBJ1-1; D perhaps matches TRBD1 (5 bases). V lost 6 bases to trimming and J lost 7 bases, with 12 bases between them. CDR3 length equals 12 residues. Germline-derived CDR1 and CDR2 are SNHLY and FYNNEI.

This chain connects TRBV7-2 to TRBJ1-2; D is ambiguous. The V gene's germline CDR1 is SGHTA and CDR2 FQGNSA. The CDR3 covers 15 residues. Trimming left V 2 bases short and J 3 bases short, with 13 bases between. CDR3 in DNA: TGTGCCAGCAGCTTACGGGCCAGGAGTGACTATGGCTACACCTTC. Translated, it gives CASSLRARSDYGYTF.

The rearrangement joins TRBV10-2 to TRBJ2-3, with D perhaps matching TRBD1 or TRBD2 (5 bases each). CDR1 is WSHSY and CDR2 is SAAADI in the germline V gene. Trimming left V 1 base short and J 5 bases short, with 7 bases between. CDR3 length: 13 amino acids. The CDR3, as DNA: TGCGCCAGCAGTGAGTTGGGGGTAGATACGCAGTATTTT. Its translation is CASSELGVDTQYF.

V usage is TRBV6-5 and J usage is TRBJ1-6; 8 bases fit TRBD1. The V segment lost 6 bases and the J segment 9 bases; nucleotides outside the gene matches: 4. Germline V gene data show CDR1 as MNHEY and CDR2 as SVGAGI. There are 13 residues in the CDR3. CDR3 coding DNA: TGTGCCAGCAGGGCAGGACAGGGTTCACCCCTCCACTTT. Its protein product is CASRAGQGSPLHF.

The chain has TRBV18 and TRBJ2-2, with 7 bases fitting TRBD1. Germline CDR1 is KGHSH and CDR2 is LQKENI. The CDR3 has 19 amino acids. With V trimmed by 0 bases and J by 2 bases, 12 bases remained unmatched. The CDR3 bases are TGTGCCAGCTCACCACCTGACAGGGCCCAAACTAAAAACACCGGGGAGCTGTTTTTT. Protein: CASSPPDRAQTKNTGELFF. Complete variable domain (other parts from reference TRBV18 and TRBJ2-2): NAGVMQNPRHLVRRRGQEARLRCSPMKGHSHVYWYRQLPEEGLKFMVYLQKENIIDESGMPKERFSAEFPKEGPSILRIQQVVRGDSAAYFCASSPPDRAQTKNTGELFFGEGSRLTVL.

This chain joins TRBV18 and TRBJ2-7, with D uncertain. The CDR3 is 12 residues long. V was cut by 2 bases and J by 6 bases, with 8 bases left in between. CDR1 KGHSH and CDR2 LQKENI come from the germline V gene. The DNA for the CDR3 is TGTGCCAGCTCACCAGACCCCTGCGAGCAGTACTTC. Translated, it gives CASSPDPCEQYF.

CDR3 in DNA: TGTGCCAGCAGCCCCGACAGGAATCAGCCCCAGCATTTT. Translating it yields CASSPDRNQPQHF. The chain uses TRBV5-4 and TRBJ1-5; tentatively, D is TRBD1 (6 bases). Trimming took 4 bases from V and 4 from J, leaving 9 bases between them. CDR1 is SGHNT, CDR2 YYREEE, per germline (reference sequence). The length of the CDR3 is 13 residues.

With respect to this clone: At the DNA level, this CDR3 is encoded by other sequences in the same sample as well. CDR3 sequence: CASSLGDEQFF. CDR3 coding DNA: TGTGCCAGCAGTTTAGGGGATGAGCAGTTCTTC. The V gene is TRBV28, the J gene TRBJ2-1, with D unclear. Germline CDR1 and CDR2: MDHEN and SYDVKM. CDR3 length equals 11 residues. Trimming removed 2 bases at V and 8 bases at J, with 4 bases between.

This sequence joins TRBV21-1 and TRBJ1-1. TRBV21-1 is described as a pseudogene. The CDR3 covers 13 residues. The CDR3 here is CASSKNWSREAFF. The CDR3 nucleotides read TGTGCCAGCAGCAAAAATTGGTCGCGAGAAGCTTTCTTT.